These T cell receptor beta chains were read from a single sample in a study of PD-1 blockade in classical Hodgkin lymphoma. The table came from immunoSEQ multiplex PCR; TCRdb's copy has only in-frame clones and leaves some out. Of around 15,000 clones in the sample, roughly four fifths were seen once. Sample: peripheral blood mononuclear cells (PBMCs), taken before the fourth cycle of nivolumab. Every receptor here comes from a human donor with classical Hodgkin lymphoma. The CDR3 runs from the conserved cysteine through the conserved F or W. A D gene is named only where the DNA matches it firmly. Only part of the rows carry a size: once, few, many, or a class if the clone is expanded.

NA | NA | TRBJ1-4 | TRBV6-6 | CASSYERGNEKLFF | TGTGCCAGCAGTTACGAGAGGGGTAATGAAAAACTGTTTTTT
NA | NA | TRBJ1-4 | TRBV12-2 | CASRVRPRDTKETNEKLFF | TGTGCAAGTCGCGTCCGCCCCCGGGACACTAAGGAGACTAATGAAAAACTGTTTTTT
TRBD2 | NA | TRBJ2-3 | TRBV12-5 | CASGLVVFGGLAALTDTQYF | TGTGCTAGTGGTTTGGTAGTGTTCGGGGGACTAGCGGCTCTCACAGATACGCAGTATTTT
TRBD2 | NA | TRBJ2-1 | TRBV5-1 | CASSAGGASYNEQFF | TGCGCCAGCAGCGCCGGGGGGGCTTCCTACAATGAGCAGTTCTTC
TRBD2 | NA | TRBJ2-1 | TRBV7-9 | CASSSSGESKQFF | TGTGCCAGCAGCTCCAGCGGGGAAAGTAAGCAGTTCTTC
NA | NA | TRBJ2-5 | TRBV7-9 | CASSNSGQETQYF | TGTGCCAGCAGCAACAGCGGGCAAGAGACCCAGTACTTC
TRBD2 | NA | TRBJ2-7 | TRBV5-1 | CASSLLRGDSYEQYF | TGCGCCAGCAGCTTACTGCGGGGGGACTCCTACGAGCAGTACTTC
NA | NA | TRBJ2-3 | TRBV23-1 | CASSGRGGGTDTQYF | TGCGCCAGCAGTGGCAGGGGAGGGGGCACAGATACGCAGTATTTT
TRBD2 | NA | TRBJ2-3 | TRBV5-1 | CASSLGRGGSDTQYF | TGCGCCAGCAGCCTTGGACGGGGGGGCTCAGATACGCAGTATTTT
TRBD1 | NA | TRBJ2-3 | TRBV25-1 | CASSERAGTGLTDTQYF | TGTGCCAGCAGTGAAAGAGCCGGGACAGGCCTCACAGATACGCAGTATTTT
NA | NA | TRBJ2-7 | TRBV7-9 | CASSLDLYEQYF | TGTGCCAGCAGCTTAGATCTCTACGAGCAGTACTTC
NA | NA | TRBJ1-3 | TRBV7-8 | CASSFLMEGVGNTIYF | TGTGCCAGCAGCTTTTTAATGGAGGGGGTTGGAAACACCATATATTTT
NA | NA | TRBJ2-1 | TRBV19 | CASSPRSTGEQFF | TGTGCCAGTAGTCCCCGCTCCACGGGTGAGCAGTTCTTC
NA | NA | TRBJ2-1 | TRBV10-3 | CAISSFSGAYNEQFF | TGTGCCATCAGCTCCTTTAGTGGGGCCTACAATGAGCAGTTCTTC
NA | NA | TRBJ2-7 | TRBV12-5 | CATSNGLTAYEQYF | TGTGCTACTTCAAATGGGCTGACCGCCTACGAGCAGTACTTC
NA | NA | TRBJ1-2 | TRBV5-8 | CASSLSHRVEEGYTF | TGTGCCAGCAGCCTCAGCCACAGGGTGGAGGAGGGCTACACCTTC
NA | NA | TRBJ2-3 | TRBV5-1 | CASQWSDTQYF | TGCGCCAGCCAGTGGTCAGATACGCAGTATTTT
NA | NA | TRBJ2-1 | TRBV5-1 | CASSLGESEQFF | TGCGCCAGCAGCTTGGGGGAAAGTGAGCAGTTCTTC
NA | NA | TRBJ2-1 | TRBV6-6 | CASSYSKGNGQFF | TGTGCCAGCAGTTACTCGAAGGGGAATGGGCAGTTCTTC
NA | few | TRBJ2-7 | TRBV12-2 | CASRCTPTAETYEQYF | TGTGCAAGTCGCTGCACCCCGACGGCAGAGACCTACGAGCAGTACTTC
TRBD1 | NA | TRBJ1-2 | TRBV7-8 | CASSLGAQGYGYTF | TGTGCCAGCAGCCTGGGGGCACAGGGGTATGGCTACACCTTC
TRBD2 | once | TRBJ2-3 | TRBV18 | CASSPPSSLAGVSTDTQYF | TGTGCCAGCTCACCACCGAGTTCCCTAGCGGGGGTCTCCACAGATACGCAGTATTTT
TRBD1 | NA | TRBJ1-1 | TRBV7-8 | CASSLWTGENTEAFF | TGTGCCAGCAGCCTCTGGACAGGGGAGAACACTGAAGCTTTCTTT
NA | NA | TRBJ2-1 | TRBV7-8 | CASRFERAVDEQFF | TGTGCCAGCAGATTCGAGCGGGCGGTCGATGAGCAGTTCTTC
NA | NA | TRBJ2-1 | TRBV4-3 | CASSQEGLPTNEQFF | TGCGCCAGCAGCCAAGAGGGACTCCCAACCAATGAGCAGTTCTTC
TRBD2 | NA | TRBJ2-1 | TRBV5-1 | CASSLVAGAYNEQFF | TGCGCCAGCAGCTTGGTCGCGGGGGCCTACAATGAGCAGTTCTTC
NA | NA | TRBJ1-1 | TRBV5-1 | CASSLMGVNTEAFF | TGCGCCAGCAGCTTGATGGGAGTGAACACTGAAGCTTTCTTT
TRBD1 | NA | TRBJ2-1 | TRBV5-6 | CASSSVGQGYRDEQFF | TGTGCCAGCAGCTCCGTTGGACAGGGGTATAGGGATGAGCAGTTCTTC
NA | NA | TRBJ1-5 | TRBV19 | CASSIGQGGNQPQHF | TGTGCCAGTAGTATCGGGCAGGGTGGCAATCAGCCCCAGCATTTT
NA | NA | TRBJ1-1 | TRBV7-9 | CASSSSGGGGVTEAFF | TGTGCCAGCAGCTCCTCCGGGGGGGGAGGTGTCACTGAAGCTTTCTTT
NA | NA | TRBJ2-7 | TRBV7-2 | CASSLGTTIRHEQYF | TGTGCCAGCAGCTTAGGGACAACCATTCGCCACGAGCAGTACTTC
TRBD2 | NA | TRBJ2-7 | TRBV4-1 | CASSQGSGGGYEQYF | TGCGCCAGCAGCCAAGGGTCTGGCGGGGGCTACGAGCAGTACTTC
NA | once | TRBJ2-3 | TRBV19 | CASSIVAESTDTQYF | TGTGCCAGTAGTATAGTGGCAGAGAGCACAGATACGCAGTATTTT
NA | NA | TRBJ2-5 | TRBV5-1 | CASSLVGQETQYF | TGCGCCAGCAGCTTGGTGGGACAAGAGACCCAGTACTTC
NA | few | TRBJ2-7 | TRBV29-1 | CSVERDREVYEQYF | TGCAGCGTTGAACGCGACAGGGAGGTCTACGAGCAGTACTTC
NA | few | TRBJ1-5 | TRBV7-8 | CASSLAKGGPQHF | TGTGCCAGCAGCTTAGCTAAAGGTGGGCCCCAGCATTTT
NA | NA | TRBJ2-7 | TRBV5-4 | CASSLAGGEGEQYF | TGTGCCAGCAGCTTGGCCGGGGGCGAGGGCGAGCAGTACTTC
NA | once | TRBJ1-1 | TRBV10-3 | CAFSGENTEAFF | TGTGCCTTCTCAGGGGAGAACACTGAAGCTTTCTTT
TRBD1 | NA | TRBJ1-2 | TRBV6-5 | CASIRTGPNYGYTF | TGTGCCAGCATTCGGACAGGGCCTAACTATGGCTACACCTTC
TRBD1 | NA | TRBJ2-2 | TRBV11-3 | CASSVGTVNTGELFF | TGTGCCAGCAGCGTGGGGACAGTTAACACCGGGGAGCTGTTTTTT
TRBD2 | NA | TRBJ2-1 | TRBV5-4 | CASSARGLAGVDEQFF | TGTGCCAGCAGCGCCCGGGGGCTAGCGGGGGTCGATGAGCAGTTCTTC
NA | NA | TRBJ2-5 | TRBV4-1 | CASSQDRGAGETQYF | TGCGCCAGCAGCCAAGATCGGGGGGCGGGGGAGACCCAGTACTTC
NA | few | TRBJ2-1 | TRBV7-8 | CASSLGVGSGGIF | TGTGCCAGCAGCTTAGGTGTTGGCTCGGGTGGGATCTTC
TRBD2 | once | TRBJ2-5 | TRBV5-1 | CASGTSGGAEETQYF | TGCGCCAGCGGGACTAGCGGGGGGGCCGAGGAGACCCAGTACTTC
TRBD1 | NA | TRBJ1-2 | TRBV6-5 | CASREQGALSYGYTF | TGTGCCAGCAGGGAACAGGGGGCTCTTTCCTATGGCTACACCTTC
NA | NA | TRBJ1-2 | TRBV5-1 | CASSLDSGNYGYTF | TGCGCCAGCAGCTTGGACTCAGGGAACTATGGCTACACCTTC
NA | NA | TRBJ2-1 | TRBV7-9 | CASSAERLFYNEQFF | TGTGCCAGCAGCGCCGAAAGACTCTTCTACAATGAGCAGTTCTTC
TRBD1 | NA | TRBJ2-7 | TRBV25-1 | CASSELTGGDEQYF | TGTGCCAGCAGTGAATTGACAGGGGGCGACGAGCAGTACTTC
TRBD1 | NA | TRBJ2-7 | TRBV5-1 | CASSSGTGVSYEQYF | TGCGCCAGCAGCTCGGGGACAGGGGTGAGCTACGAGCAGTACTTC
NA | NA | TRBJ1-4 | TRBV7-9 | CASSLEGLATNEKLFF | TGTGCCAGCAGCTTAGAGGGCCTCGCAACTAATGAAAAACTGTTTTTT
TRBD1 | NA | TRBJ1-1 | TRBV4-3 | CASSQQQGAGTEAFF | TGCGCCAGCAGCCAGCAACAGGGGGCGGGTACTGAAGCTTTCTTT